One and the same sample provided the 26 T cell receptor beta chains below, sequenced in a study of blood T cell repertoires in COVID-19. Sequenced by immunoSEQ multiplex PCR; TCRdb stores in-frame clones only, minus some. The repertoire holds 40,000 to 50,000 clones, roughly 86% seen once, with 2% to 2.5% in the top ten. The sample taken for sequencing was peripheral blood. The receptors derive from a woman in her sixties with acute or convalescent COVID-19.

The chain employs TRBV27 and TRBJ2-7, with 9 bases identical to TRBD2. The CDR3 totals 15 residues. Germline CDR1 MNHEY, CDR2 SMNVEV (reference sequence). J was trimmed by 4 bases and V by 2 bases; bases with no gene match: 6. The CDR3 spells CASSLRLAGHYEQYF. The CDR3 DNA reads TGTGCCAGCAGTTTAAGGCTAGCGGGACATTACGAGCAGTACTTC.

The chain recombines TRBV12-3 or TRBV12-4 with TRBJ1-2; the D is unclear. Deletions cut 3 bases from V and 7 bases from J, with 9 bases between. The CDR3 is 12 amino acids. CDR3 loop: CASSFMAVGYTF. Written as DNA, the CDR3 is TGTGCCAGCAGTTTCATGGCCGTTGGCTACACCTTC.

This chain connects TRBV18 to TRBJ2-3; 7 bases match TRBD1. Germline V gives CDR1 KGHSH, CDR2 LQKENI. This CDR3 contains 16 residues. V was pared by 4 bases and J by 4 bases, with 11 bases of the junction left unmatched. As DNA, the CDR3 is TGTGCCAGCTCACGGAATCGACAGGGTCAATCAGATACGCAGTATTTT. It codes for CASSRNRQGQSDTQYF.

The chain combines TRBV5-4 with TRBJ1-1; perhaps TRBD1 as D (6 bases). Trimming removed 3 bases at V and 11 bases at J, with 14 bases between. CDR1 and CDR2 (germline): SGHNT, YYREEE (reference sequence). This CDR3 comprises 12 residues. Written as DNA, the CDR3 is TGTGCCAGCAGCTCCGGACAGCTGCGGGCTTTCTTT. Translating gives CASSSGQLRAFF.

The gene calls are TRBV19 and TRBJ1-5; D may be TRBD1 (6 bases). Germline assignment: CDR1 LNHDA and CDR2 SQIVND (reference sequence). The CDR3 has 15 amino acids. V lost 7 bases to trimming and J lost 7 bases, with 20 bases between them. CDR3 region: CASKWLGAVGQPQHF. In DNA, the CDR3 is TGTGCCAGTAAATGGCTGGGGGCCGTAGGACAGCCCCAGCATTTT.

In this sample, this clone turned up once. The CDR3 DNA reads as TGTGCCATCGCGACTGGCTATACGCAGTATTTT. It yields the protein CAIATGYTQYF. The V call is TRBV10-3, the J call TRBJ2-3; D remains ambiguous. V lost 8 bases, J lost 7 bases, and 10 bases lay in between. CDR3 length: 11 residues. CDR1 is ENHRY, CDR2 SYGVKD, per germline.

This clone was seen only once. This rearrangement joins TRBV7-8 to TRBJ1-2; TRBD1 is a possible D gene (6 bases). This CDR3 has 16 amino acids. The V end was cut by 4 bases, the J end by 8 bases, with 23 bases between. Germline CDR1 SGHVS, CDR2 FQNEAQ. The CDR3 reads CASSSRSQGLVKGYTF. In nucleotides, the CDR3 is TGTGCCAGCAGCTCGCGATCACAGGGTTTAGTGAAAGGCTACACCTTC.

This chain links TRBV5-1 with TRBJ2-7; TRBD2 agrees at 9 bases. The CDR3 sequence is 16 residues long. V lost 4 bases to trimming and J lost 6 bases; unmatched junction nucleotides: 14. CDR1 SGHRS and CDR2 YFSETQ come from the germline V gene. CDR3 amino acids: CASSAGTSPSLGEQYF. CDR3 nucleotides: TGCGCCAGCAGCGCTGGGACTAGCCCTTCGTTGGGCGAGCAGTACTTC.

This chain connects TRBV7-9 to TRBJ2-7, with a weak D call TRBD1 (6 bases). This CDR3 spans 14 amino acids. The V end was cut by 4 bases, the J end by 5 bases, with 15 bases between. Germline V gene sequence: CDR1 SEHNR, CDR2 FQNEAQ (reference sequence). The CDR3 reads CASSSWTASDEQYF. As DNA, the CDR3 is TGTGCCAGCAGCTCTTGGACAGCGAGCGACGAGCAGTACTTC.

The chain carries TRBV6-1 and TRBJ2-3, with a weak D call TRBD2 (5 bases). The CDR3 extends over 14 amino acids. Germline CDR1 reads MNHNS; CDR2 reads SASEGT. Trimming removed 3 bases at V and 2 bases at J, with 9 bases between. CDR3 sequence reads: CASSDPGNTDTQYF. The CDR3 DNA follows: TGTGCCAGCAGTGACCCCGGGAACACAGATACGCAGTATTTT.

The V gene is TRBV19, the J gene TRBJ1-6; D may be TRBD1 (6 bases). V was pared by 8 bases and J by 8 bases, with 19 bases between. Germline loops: CDR1 LNHDA, CDR2 SQIVND (reference sequence). This CDR3 spans 15 amino acids. In nucleotides, the CDR3 is TGTGCCAGTGGCAACAGGGTCCCTAGGGATTCACCCCTCCACTTT. It specifies CASGNRVPRDSPLHF.

CDR3 loop: CASGYRDSYRNQPQHF. The CDR3 nucleotides are TGTGCCAGTGGCTACCGGGACAGTTATCGCAATCAGCCCCAGCATTTT. This chain joins TRBV19 and TRBJ1-5; 7 bases agree with TRBD1. CDR1 and CDR2 (germline): LNHDA, SQIVND (reference sequence). After removal of 8 bases from V and 2 bases from J, the junction contained 12 bases not matched to a gene. The CDR3 runs 16 residues.

The chain joins TRBV2 to TRBJ1-4; possibly TRBD1 for D (5 bases). The CDR3 has 14 amino acids. Trimming left V 7 bases short and J 5 bases short, with 14 bases between. Germline V lookup: CDR1 SNHLY, CDR2 FYNNEI. CDR3 coding DNA: TGTGCCAGCACTCTCTTAAGACAGAATGAAAAACTGTTTTTT. Residues: CASTLLRQNEKLFF.

This chain uses TRBV27 with TRBJ1-5; D is ambiguous. Germline V gene data show CDR1 as MNHEY and CDR2 as SMNVEV (reference sequence). This CDR3 is built from 14 residues. The germline V and J ends were trimmed by 7 bases and 7 bases, with 17 bases remaining between them. CDR3 nucleotides: TGTGCCAGCAAACGGAGGGAGGATTCGCAGCCCCAGCATTTT. Its translation is CASKRREDSQPQHF.

The chain recombines TRBV5-6 with TRBJ1-1, with 10 nucleotides matching TRBD1. V gave up 2 bases and J gave up 4 bases; unmatched junction bases: 5. The CDR3 runs 15 residues. Germline CDR1 is SGHDT and CDR2 is YYEEEE. In DNA form, the CDR3 reads TGTGCCAGCAGCTTACGGACAGGGGGAATCACTGAAGCTTTCTTT. Residues: CASSLRTGGITEAFF.

This CDR3 reads CASSLDRGYGYTF. In DNA, the CDR3 is TGTGCCAGCAGTTTGGACAGGGGCTATGGCTACACCTTC. The rearrangement uses TRBV27 and TRBJ1-2; 9 nucleotides line up with TRBD1. This CDR3 spans 13 amino acids. The V and J ends lost 3 bases and 4 bases, in that order; junction bases with no gene match: 0. The germline CDR1 and CDR2 sequences are MNHEY and SMNVEV (reference sequence).

The chain joins TRBV7-8 to TRBJ2-3, with TRBD2 identical over 13 bases. Looked up from germline, CDR1 is SGHVS and CDR2 is FQNEAQ. The CDR3 has 18 amino acids. Germline trimming cut 2 bases from V and 5 bases from J; bases unmatched to any gene: 10. The CDR3 region has the DNA TGTGCCAGCAGCTTAATCCAGGGACTAGCGGGGAAGGAAGATACGCAGTATTTT. Its protein is CASSLIQGLAGKEDTQYF.

The V call is TRBV4-1, the J call TRBJ2-7, with D uncertain. Germline V gene data show CDR1 as MGHRA and CDR2 as YSYEKL. The CDR3 totals 13 residues. Trimming shortened V by 5 bases and J by 7 bases, and 15 bases separated the two germline ends. Written as DNA, the CDR3 is TGCGCCAGCAGCGGCGCCAGCGCCAAAGAGCAGTACTTC. Amino acids: CASSGASAKEQYF.

The chain uses TRBV28 and TRBJ2-2; the match to TRBD2 covers 9 bases. Per the germline V gene, CDR1 is MDHEN and CDR2 is SYDVKM. This CDR3 has 17 residues. The V segment lost 2 bases and the J segment 0 bases; nucleotides outside the gene matches: 4. DNA for the CDR3: TGTGCCAGCAGTTTAGCTAGCGGGATAGCGAACACCGGGGAGCTGTTTTTT. Protein product: CASSLASGIANTGELFF.

The chain is built from TRBV9 and TRBJ2-5; perhaps TRBD2 as D (6 bases). V dropped 4 bases and J dropped 2 bases, with 24 bases sitting between them. This CDR3 has 18 residues. Germline CDR1 is SGDLS and CDR2 is YYNGEE. CDR3 bases: TGTGCCAGCAGCCCGATCGGCGGGTGGGGGGTACTACAAGAGACCCAGTACTTC. Translated, it gives CASSPIGGWGVLQETQYF.

The chain joins TRBV12-3 or TRBV12-4 to TRBJ2-4; D ambiguous. CDR3 length equals 13 residues. V was pared by 3 bases and J by 8 bases, with 11 bases between. CDR3 region: CASSLILGDIQYF. CDR3 in DNA: TGTGCCAGCAGTTTGATCCTTGGAGACATTCAGTACTTC.

This chain joins TRBV11-2 and TRBJ2-2, with D perhaps TRBD2 (5 bases). Trimming stripped 5 bases from V and 3 bases from J, with 13 bases between. Germline V gives CDR1 SGHAT, CDR2 FQNNGV. The CDR3 spans 15 residues. For the CDR3, the DNA is TGTGCCAGCAGCCCGGCGGGCTGGTACACCGGGGAGCTGTTTTTT. Translation: CASSPAGWYTGELFF.

This chain joins TRBV3-1 (or the pseudogene TRBV3-2) and TRBJ1-6, with D unclear. The CDR3 spans 13 residues. Trimming removed 2 bases at V and 6 bases at J, with 5 bases between. The germline V gene has CDR1 LGHDT and CDR2 YNNKEL (reference sequence). The CDR3 reads CASSQRGNSPLHF. CDR3 sequence (DNA): TGTGCCAGCAGCCAACGGGGTAATTCACCCCTCCACTTT.

The V call is TRBV6-5, the J call TRBJ1-1; no reliable D call. This CDR3 region has 16 residues. V lost 2 bases and J lost 1, with 14 bases in between. CDR1 is MNHEY, CDR2 SVGAGI, per germline. Here the CDR3 reads CASSYVSPLGNTEAFF. The CDR3 DNA sequence: TGTGCCAGCAGTTACGTGAGTCCCCTCGGGAACACTGAAGCTTTCTTT.

The chain combines TRBV21-1 with TRBJ1-5. TRBV21-1 has pseudogene status. This CDR3 is 15 amino acids long. The CDR3 region is CASPVPGLIRQPQHF. CDR3 nucleotide sequence: TGTGCCAGCCCTGTACCGGGGTTGATTCGTCAGCCCCAGCATTTT.

The genes are TRBV9 and TRBJ1-5; D is undetermined. CDR1 and CDR2 from the germline V gene are SGDLS and YYNGEE. Trimming cost V 0 bases and J 5 bases, with 9 bases left between them. This CDR3 contains 14 residues. The CDR3 DNA sequence: TGTGCCAGCAGCGTAGAGGGAGAAGATCAGCCCCAGCATTTT. Residues: CASSVEGEDQPQHF.